This entry concerns a single T cell receptor (beta chain). The target antigen is unknown. The data originate from a study of T cells in narcolepsy. General study results and limits: Autoreactive HCRT-specific and TRIB2-specific clonotypes were marked in same-patient CSF-versus-blood CD4+ comparisons. In some patient and control memory CD4+ samples, autoreactive clones were absent. Reportedly, autoreactive clonotypes were serially detected in patients' blood but not controls'.

The V gene's germline CDR1 is LGHNT and CDR2 FRNRAP. The CDR3 length is 20 residues. V dropped 6 bases and J dropped 4; count of bases not matched to a gene: 14. Assay: immunoSEQ multiplex PCR; the TCRdb copy retains only in-frame clones and omits some. This table holds about 32,000 clones, roughly 77% found once. The clonotype originates from a human donor with narcolepsy. Sequencing was carried out using CD45RA- memory CD4+ T cells from PBMCs. The chain uses TRBV12-5 and TRBJ2-2; 16 bases are a match to TRBD2. CDR3 bases: TGTGCTAGTGGCACCGGGACTAGCGGGAGGGCCGAGACGGGCACCGGGGAGCTGTTTTTT. Translated: CASGTGTSGRAETGTGELFF.